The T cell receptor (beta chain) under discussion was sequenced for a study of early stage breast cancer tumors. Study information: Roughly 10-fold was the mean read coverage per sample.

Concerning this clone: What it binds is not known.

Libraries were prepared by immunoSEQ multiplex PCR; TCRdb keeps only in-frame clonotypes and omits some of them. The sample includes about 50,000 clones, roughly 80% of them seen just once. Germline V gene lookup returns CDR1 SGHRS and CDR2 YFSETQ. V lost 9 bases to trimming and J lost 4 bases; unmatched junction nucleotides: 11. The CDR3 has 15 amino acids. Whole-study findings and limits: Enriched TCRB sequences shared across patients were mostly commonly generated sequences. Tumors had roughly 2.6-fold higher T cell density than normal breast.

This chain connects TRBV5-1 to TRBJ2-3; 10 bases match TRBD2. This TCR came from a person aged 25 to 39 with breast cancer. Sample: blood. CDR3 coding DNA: TGCGCCACACACGAAACTAGCGGGAATTCAGATACGCAGTATTTT. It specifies CATHETSGNSDTQYF.